Listed below are T cell receptor beta chains from one sample, sequenced in a study of T cell responses to AZD1222 COVID-19 vaccine. Profiling relied on immunoSEQ multiplex PCR, and the TCRdb table lists in-frame clones only, not all of them. This repertoire shows 180,000 or so clones, less than 95% found once; its top ten account for about 0.6%. Sequences were derived from peripheral blood, sampled on day 0 of AZD1222 vaccination. These receptors all come from an adult in good health. CDR3s include the opening cysteine and the closing phenylalanine or tryptophan. The D gene is left open where the match is weak. Clone size appears in some rows only: once, few, many, or a class for an expanded clone.

CDR3nt: TGTGCCAGCAGCTTAGTATTCGAGCAGTACTTC
CDR3aa: CASSLVFEQYF
j_gene: TRBJ2-7
len: 11
abundance: -
v_gene: TRBV11-2
d_gene: -

CDR3nt: TGTGCCAGCAGTTCGGACAGCAATGAGCAGTTCTTC
CDR3aa: CASSSDSNEQFF
j_gene: TRBJ2-1
len: 12
abundance: -
v_gene: TRBV12-3/TRBV12-4
d_gene: -

CDR3nt: TGTGCCAGTAGTATGAGTACAAGCCTCAGCTACACCTTC
CDR3aa: CASSMSTSLSYTF
j_gene: TRBJ1-2
len: 13
abundance: -
v_gene: TRBV19
d_gene: -

CDR3nt: TGTGCCAGCAGTTTAACATGGACAGGGGGTCAGCCCCAGCATTTT
CDR3aa: CASSLTWTGGQPQHF
j_gene: TRBJ1-5
len: 15
abundance: -
v_gene: TRBV28
d_gene: TRBD1

CDR3nt: TGTGCCAGCAGCTTAGACAGGGGGCTCCGGAGGGGCACCAATGAGCAGTTCTTC
CDR3aa: CASSLDRGLRRGTNEQFF
j_gene: TRBJ2-1
len: 18
abundance: -
v_gene: TRBV11-2
d_gene: TRBD1

CDR3nt: TGTGCCAGCAGCCGGGACACCGCGGAAGCGTCCCAGCATTTT
CDR3aa: CASSRDTAEASQHF
j_gene: TRBJ1-5
len: 14
abundance: -
v_gene: TRBV28
d_gene: -

CDR3nt: TGTGCCAGCGGCCGAGGCGAGCAGTTCTTC
CDR3aa: CASGRGEQFF
j_gene: TRBJ2-1
len: 10
abundance: once
v_gene: TRBV6-5
d_gene: -

CDR3nt: TGTGCCTGCCAAGTGGCAGGGTCTGGAAACACCATATATTTT
CDR3aa: CACQVAGSGNTIYF
j_gene: TRBJ1-3
len: 14
abundance: -
v_gene: TRBV30
d_gene: -

CDR3nt: TGCGCCAGCAGCCAAGGGATTCTCCTCTCCTACGAGCAGTACTTC
CDR3aa: CASSQGILLSYEQYF
j_gene: TRBJ2-7
len: 15
abundance: -
v_gene: TRBV4-1
d_gene: -

CDR3nt: TGTGCCAGCAGCTTAGACAGCGCGACCTACGAGCAGTACTTC
CDR3aa: CASSLDSATYEQYF
j_gene: TRBJ2-7
len: 14
abundance: -
v_gene: TRBV7-3
d_gene: -

CDR3nt: TGTGCCAGTATTGACTATCACTCTGGAAACACCATATATTTT
CDR3aa: CASIDYHSGNTIYF
j_gene: TRBJ1-3
len: 14
abundance: -
v_gene: TRBV19
d_gene: -

CDR3nt: TGTGCCAGTAGCCTGGGGGCGATATACGAGCAGTACTTC
CDR3aa: CASSLGAIYEQYF
j_gene: TRBJ2-7
len: 13
abundance: -
v_gene: TRBV19
d_gene: -

CDR3nt: TGTGCCAGCAAGGCAGCGGGAGTTGTTAATGAGCAGTTCTTC
CDR3aa: CASKAAGVVNEQFF
j_gene: TRBJ2-1
len: 14
abundance: -
v_gene: TRBV19
d_gene: TRBD2

CDR3nt: TGTGCCAGCAGTTTAGGGCAGGGAGCTGGCTACACCTTC
CDR3aa: CASSLGQGAGYTF
j_gene: TRBJ1-2
len: 13
abundance: -
v_gene: TRBV12-3/TRBV12-4
d_gene: -

CDR3nt: TGTGCCAGCAGCCTTATCAGCTCCTACGAGCAGTACTTC
CDR3aa: CASSLISSYEQYF
j_gene: TRBJ2-7
len: 13
abundance: few
v_gene: TRBV28
d_gene: -

CDR3nt: TGCGCCAGCAACCCGATGTTTGGCGGGGAGCTGTTTTTT
CDR3aa: CASNPMFGGELFF
j_gene: TRBJ2-2
len: 13
abundance: -
v_gene: TRBV4-1
d_gene: -

CDR3nt: TGTGCCAGCAGCTTAGGGAGTAATGAGCAGTTCTTC
CDR3aa: CASSLGSNEQFF
j_gene: TRBJ2-1
len: 12
abundance: -
v_gene: TRBV7-8
d_gene: -

CDR3nt: TGTGCCAGCAGTTACGGGCCCGGGGCAACTAATGAAAAACTGTTTTTT
CDR3aa: CASSYGPGATNEKLFF
j_gene: TRBJ1-4
len: 16
abundance: -
v_gene: TRBV6-5
d_gene: -

CDR3nt: TGTGCCAGCAGCCCCCCCGGCGGCACCGGGGAGCTGTTTTTT
CDR3aa: CASSPPGGTGELFF
j_gene: TRBJ2-2
len: 14
abundance: -
v_gene: TRBV7-9
d_gene: -

CDR3nt: TGCGCCAGCAGCCAATCTCACGGGGGGGATCAGCCCCAGCATTTT
CDR3aa: CASSQSHGGDQPQHF
j_gene: TRBJ1-5
len: 15
abundance: -
v_gene: TRBV4-1
d_gene: -

CDR3nt: TGCGCCAGCAGTGAAGGGCAGGCATCCTTAAATTCACCCCTCCACTTT
CDR3aa: CASSEGQASLNSPLHF
j_gene: TRBJ1-6
len: 16
abundance: few
v_gene: TRBV10-2
d_gene: -

CDR3nt: TGTGCCATACAGGGAGCCGAAAGTCAGCCCCAGCATTTT
CDR3aa: CAIQGAESQPQHF
j_gene: TRBJ1-5
len: 13
abundance: -
v_gene: TRBV10-3
d_gene: -

CDR3nt: TGCGCCAGCAGCTTGGCGGACAGGTACACTGAAGCTTTCTTT
CDR3aa: CASSLADRYTEAFF
j_gene: TRBJ1-1
len: 14
abundance: -
v_gene: TRBV5-1
d_gene: TRBD1

CDR3nt: TGCGCCAGCAGTACAACGGGACAGGTGATTAACGAGCAGTACTTC
CDR3aa: CASSTTGQVINEQYF
j_gene: TRBJ2-7
len: 15
abundance: -
v_gene: TRBV5-1
d_gene: TRBD1

CDR3nt: TGTGCCAGCAGGGCAACAAGGACCATGAACACTGAAGCTTTCTTT
CDR3aa: CASRATRTMNTEAFF
j_gene: TRBJ1-1
len: 15
abundance: -
v_gene: TRBV6-5
d_gene: -

CDR3nt: TGTGCCAGCAGCTTAACGACAGAGTACAATGAGCAGTTCTTC
CDR3aa: CASSLTTEYNEQFF
j_gene: TRBJ2-1
len: 14
abundance: -
v_gene: TRBV11-1
d_gene: -

CDR3nt: TGTGCCTGGGCAGGGGGGACTGAAGCTTTCTTT
CDR3aa: CAWAGGTEAFF
j_gene: TRBJ1-1
len: 11
abundance: once
v_gene: TRBV30
d_gene: TRBD1